This TCR beta chain comes out of a study of human T cells and chemical hapten exposure. Study background: It was small differences in pooled library volume that mainly caused per-sample TCR yields to vary.

J gave up 7 bases and V 6 bases, and 9 bases lay outside the gene matches. The germline CDR1 and CDR2 sequences are DFQATT and SNEGSKA (reference sequence). The CDR3 has 14 residues. Time point meaning: patch test 1, 2 weeks after DPC sensitization. Regarding treatment: therapeutic diphenylcyclopropenone sensitization with weekly scalp DPC. TCRdb fed the RACE reads into MiXCR, producing one record per CDR3 protein. Of 350,000 or so distinct CDR3 sequences listed, approximately 6.9% are singletons. The rearrangement joins TRBV20-1 to TRBJ2-1, with 10 bases matching TRBD2. This clonotype was sampled from a woman aged 18-29 years with alopecia areata. Some clones in this sample may be carry-over from other donors' samples. The starting material was whole blood, obtained in connection with sensitization to the hapten diphenylcyclopropenone (DPC). This chain's CDR3 is CSARSGGAWNEQFF. CDR3 nucleotides: TGCAGTGCCAGGAGCGGGGGGGCCTGGAATGAGCAGTTCTTC.